Sequencing of this T cell receptor (beta chain) was carried out in a study of control samples from healthy donors and cancer patients. Method: immunoSEQ multiplex PCR; TCRdb's copy keeps in-frame clones and lacks some. Among 120,000 or so clones listed, roughly 92% were seen once. The CDR3 runs 14 residues. Germline V gene lookup returns CDR1 SGHTA and CDR2 FQGNSA. V was cut by 1 base and J by 0 bases, with 6 bases left in between. The source is a man aged 80 or over with head and neck cancer. The rearrangement links TRBV7-2 to TRBJ1-1; no reliable D call. Sequencing was performed on PBMCs. CDR3 amino acids: CASSLGGMNTEAFF. Here the CDR3 DNA reads TGTGCCAGCAGCTTAGGGGGTATGAACACTGAAGCTTTCTTT.